This TCR beta chain was observed in a study of T cell repertoires in cytomegalovirus infection. Study context: Both CMV infection and a matching HLA type were indicated by public TCR beta signatures.

The ends were cut back, 5 bases at V and 7 bases at J, with 12 bases in the middle. Germline CDR1 is SNHLY and CDR2 is FYNNEI. This CDR3 has 14 residues. TCRdb re-analysed the reads in MiXCR, keeping a single row per CDR3 protein. The sample carries some 700,000 distinct CDR3 sequences, roughly 36% recorded once. Regarding the study as a whole: Identification of carriers of CMV plus the relevant HLA was performed using cumulative public TCR beta family frequency. HLA-C-restricted CMV clonotypes gave the most frequent clonotype in two of eight donors.

This clonotype appeared a few times. Its specificity is unknown. The sequence was collected from a human donor in good health (CMV status not recorded). Some clones in this sample may be carry-over from other donors' samples. V is TRBV2 and J is TRBJ1-6; D gene uncertain. The sample was PBMCs. In DNA form, the CDR3 reads TGTGCCAGCAGTCCCGGACTGGGGAATTCACCCCTCCACTTT. Translation: CASSPGLGNSPLHF.